Listed here are 6 T cell receptor beta chains from one sample, sequenced in a study of neurological immune-mediated disorders. TCRdb ran MiXCR on the 5' RACE reads and lists one entry per CDR3 protein. The data contain approximately 20,000 distinct CDR3 sequences, 6% to 8.5% of them singletons. Input material: CD8+ T cells from blood. These receptor sequences come from a woman aged 25-40 years with HTLV-1-associated myelopathy (HAM/TSP).

This clonotype was counted ten times or more. This sequence joins TRBV2 and TRBJ1-2; D remains ambiguous. Germline V CDR1 and CDR2: SNHLY, FYNNEI. Trimming took off 6 bases at V and 4 bases at J, with 18 bases between the two ends. The CDR3 extends over 15 amino acids. CDR3 sequence (DNA): TGTGCCAGCAGCGACCGCTTAGCCAGCCTCTATGGCTACACCTTC. Protein product: CASSDRLASLYGYTF.

Ten or more counts support this clonotype. The chain's CDR3 is CASRSLRYEQYF. CDR3 DNA sequence: TGTGCCAGCAGAAGCTTGAGGTACGAGCAGTACTTC. This chain connects TRBV6-5 to TRBJ2-7; D gene uncertain. In germline, CDR1 is MNHEY, CDR2 SVGAGI. This CDR3 comprises 12 residues. V lost 6 bases and J lost 4, with 10 bases in between.

This clonotype showed up many times. The chain joins TRBV3-1 to TRBJ1-4, with a weak D call TRBD1 (6 bases). There are 16 residues in the CDR3. The V end was cut by 0 bases, the J end by 5 bases, with 13 bases between. Germline values: CDR1 LGHDT, CDR2 YNNKEL (reference sequence). CDR3 DNA: TGTGCCAGCAGCCAAGATCCCGGACAGTTCAATGAAAAACTGTTTTTT. Translated: CASSQDPGQFNEKLFF. The variable domain in full, with the rest retrieved from reference TRBV3-1 and TRBJ1-4, is DTAVSQTPKYLVTQMGNDKSIKCEQNLGHDTMYWYKQDSKKFLKIMFSYNNKELIINETVPNRFSPKSPDKAHLNLHINSLELGDSAVYFCASSQDPGQFNEKLFFGSGTQLSVL.

This clonotype was recorded a few times. The genes are TRBV2 and TRBJ2-7; D is uncertain. CDR1 is SNHLY, CDR2 FYNNEI, per germline. V was clipped by 7 bases and J by 5 bases, with 18 bases between them. The CDR3 runs 14 residues. This CDR3 reads CASKTNGYENEQYF. In nucleotides, the CDR3 is TGTGCCAGCAAAACGAACGGATATGAAAACGAGCAGTACTTC.

This clonotype was counted at least ten times. The CDR3 sequence: CASSQGEGARQPQHF. The CDR3 nucleotides are TGCGCCAGCAGCCAAGGGGAGGGGGCCCGGCAGCCCCAGCATTTT. V is TRBV4-1 and J is TRBJ1-5, with TRBD1 matching 7 bases. CDR1 is MGHRA, CDR2 YSYEKL, per germline. The junction had 7 bases not matched to a gene; V was cut back by 1 base and J by 7 bases. The CDR3 loop spans 15 amino acids.

This clonotype was observed many times. V gene TRBV29-1 combines with J gene TRBJ1-3; D perhaps matches TRBD1 (5 bases). The V gene lost 2 bases and the J gene lost 4 bases, with 9 bases spanning the gap. Germline loops: CDR1 SQVTM, CDR2 ANQGSEA. CDR3 length: 13 amino acids. Here the CDR3 reads CSVEWGSGNTIYF. The CDR3 nucleotides read TGCAGCGTTGAATGGGGCTCGGGAAACACCATATATTTT.